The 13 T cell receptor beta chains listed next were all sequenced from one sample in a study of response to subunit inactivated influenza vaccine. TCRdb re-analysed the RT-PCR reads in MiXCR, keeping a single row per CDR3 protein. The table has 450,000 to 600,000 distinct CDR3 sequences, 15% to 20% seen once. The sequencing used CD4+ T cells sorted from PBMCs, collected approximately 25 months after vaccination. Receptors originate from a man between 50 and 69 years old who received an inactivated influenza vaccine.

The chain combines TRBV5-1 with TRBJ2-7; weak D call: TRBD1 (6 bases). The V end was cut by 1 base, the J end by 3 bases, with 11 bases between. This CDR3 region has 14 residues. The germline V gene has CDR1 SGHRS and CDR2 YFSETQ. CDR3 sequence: CASSLQQGLYEQYF. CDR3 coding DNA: TGCGCCAGCAGCTTGCAACAGGGCCTCTACGAGCAGTACTTC.

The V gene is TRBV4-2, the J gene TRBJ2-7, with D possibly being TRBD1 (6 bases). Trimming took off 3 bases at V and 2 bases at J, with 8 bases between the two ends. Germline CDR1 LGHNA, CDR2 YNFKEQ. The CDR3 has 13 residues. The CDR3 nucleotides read TGTGCCAGCAGCCAGGACAGCCCCTACGAGCAGTACTTC. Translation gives CASSQDSPYEQYF.

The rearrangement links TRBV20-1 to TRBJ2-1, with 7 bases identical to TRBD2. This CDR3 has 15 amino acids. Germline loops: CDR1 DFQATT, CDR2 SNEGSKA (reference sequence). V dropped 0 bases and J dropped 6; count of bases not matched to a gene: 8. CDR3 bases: TGCAGTGCTAGAGATAGGCGGGAGTTCGGCAATGAGCAGTTCTTC. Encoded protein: CSARDRREFGNEQFF.

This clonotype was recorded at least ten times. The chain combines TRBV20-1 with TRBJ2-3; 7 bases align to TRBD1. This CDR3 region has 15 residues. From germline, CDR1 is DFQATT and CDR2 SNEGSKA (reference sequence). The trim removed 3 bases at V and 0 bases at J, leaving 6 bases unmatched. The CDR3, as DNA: TGCAGTGCTAGTACAGGGGCTCCTAGCACAGATACGCAGTATTTT. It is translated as CSASTGAPSTDTQYF.

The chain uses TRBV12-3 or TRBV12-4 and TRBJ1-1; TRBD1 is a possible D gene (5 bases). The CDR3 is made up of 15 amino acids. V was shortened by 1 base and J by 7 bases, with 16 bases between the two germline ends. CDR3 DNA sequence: TGTGCCAGCAGTTTAGGAGGCTCGGGGGTTGGTGAAGCTTTCTTT. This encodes CASSLGGSGVGEAFF.

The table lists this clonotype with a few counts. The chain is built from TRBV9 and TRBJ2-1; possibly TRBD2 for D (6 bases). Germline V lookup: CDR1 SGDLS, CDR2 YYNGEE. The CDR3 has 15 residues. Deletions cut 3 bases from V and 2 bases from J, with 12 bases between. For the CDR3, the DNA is TGTGCCAGCAGCGCAATTGGGGAGGCCTACAATGAGCAGTTCTTC. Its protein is CASSAIGEAYNEQFF. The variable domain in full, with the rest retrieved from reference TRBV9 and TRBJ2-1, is DSGVTQTPKHLITATGQRVTLRCSPRSGDLSVYWYQQSLDQGLQFLIQYYNGEERAKGNILERFSAQQFPDLHSELNLSSLELGDSALYFCASSAIGEAYNEQFFGPGTRLTVL.

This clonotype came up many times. The CDR3 is CATAELPENTDTQYF. CDR3 coding DNA: TGCGCCACCGCTGAGCTACCAGAAAACACAGATACGCAGTATTTT. The chain uses TRBV5-1 and TRBJ2-3, with unresolved D. CDR3 size: 15 residues. CDR1 is SGHRS, CDR2 YFSETQ, per germline. Trimming left V 9 bases short and J 2 bases short, with 19 bases between.

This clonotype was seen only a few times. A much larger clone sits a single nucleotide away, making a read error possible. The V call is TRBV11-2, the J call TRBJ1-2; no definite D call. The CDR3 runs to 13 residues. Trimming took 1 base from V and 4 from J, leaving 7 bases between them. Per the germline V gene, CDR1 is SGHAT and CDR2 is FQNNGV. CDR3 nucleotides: TGTGCCAGCAGCTTAGTGCAGGTCTATGGCTACACCTTC. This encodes CASSLVQVYGYTF. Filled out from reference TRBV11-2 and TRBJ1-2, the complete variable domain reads EAGVAQSPRYKIIEKRQSVAFWCNPISGHATLYWYQQILGQGPKLLIQFQNNGVVDDSQLPKDRFSAERLKGVDSTLKIQPAKLEDSAVYLCASSLVQVYGYTFGSGTRLTVV.

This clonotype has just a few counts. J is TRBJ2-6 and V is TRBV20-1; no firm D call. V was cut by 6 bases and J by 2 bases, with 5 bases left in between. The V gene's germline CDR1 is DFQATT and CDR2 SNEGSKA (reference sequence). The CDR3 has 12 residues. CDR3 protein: CSAPTGANVLTF. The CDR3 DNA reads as TGCAGTGCACCGACTGGGGCCAACGTCCTGACTTTC.

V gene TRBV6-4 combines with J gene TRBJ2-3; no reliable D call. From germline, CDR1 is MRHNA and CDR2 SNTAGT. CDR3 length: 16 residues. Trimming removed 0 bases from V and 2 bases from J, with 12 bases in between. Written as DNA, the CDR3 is TGTGCCAGCAGTGACTCCATCGTTTGGCACACAGATACGCAGTATTTT. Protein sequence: CASSDSIVWHTDTQYF.

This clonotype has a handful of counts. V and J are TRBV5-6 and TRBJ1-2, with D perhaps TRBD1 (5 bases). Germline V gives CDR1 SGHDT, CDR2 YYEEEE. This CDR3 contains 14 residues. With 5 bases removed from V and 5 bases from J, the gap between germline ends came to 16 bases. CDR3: CASSFGTEPYGYTF. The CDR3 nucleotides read TGTGCCAGCAGTTTCGGGACTGAACCTTATGGCTACACCTTC.

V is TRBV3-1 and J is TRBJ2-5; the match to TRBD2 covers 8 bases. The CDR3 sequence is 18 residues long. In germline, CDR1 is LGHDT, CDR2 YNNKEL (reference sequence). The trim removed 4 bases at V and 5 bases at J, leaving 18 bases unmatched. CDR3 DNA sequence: TGTGCCAGCAGCCTCGGGGGGGGAATAGCTAGGACGTTTGAGACCCAGTACTTC. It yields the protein CASSLGGGIARTFETQYF.

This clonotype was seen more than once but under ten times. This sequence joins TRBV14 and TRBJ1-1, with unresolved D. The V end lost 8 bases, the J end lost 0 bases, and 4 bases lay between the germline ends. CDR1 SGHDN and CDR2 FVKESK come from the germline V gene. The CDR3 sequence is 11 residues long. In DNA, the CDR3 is TGTGCCAGCGGATTGAACACTGAAGCTTTCTTT. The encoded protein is CASGLNTEAFF.